Presented here are 4 T cell receptor beta chains from one specimen sequenced in a study of T cells in tumors after PD-1 blockade. Clones were sequenced by immunoSEQ multiplex PCR, and TCRdb holds only the in-frame ones, with some missing. Of around 11,000 clones detected, more than 65% appear once; the ten largest clones hold around 13%. The sample consisted of tumor tissue, taken after anti-PD-1 treatment. The receptors derive from a human donor with basal cell carcinoma.

The chain employs TRBV7-9 and TRBJ1-1; D call uncertain. Trimming stripped 2 bases from V and 4 bases from J, with 8 bases between. This CDR3 is 13 amino acids long. CDR1 and CDR2 from the germline V gene are SEHNR and FQNEAQ (reference sequence). The chain's CDR3 is CASSLTETTEAFF. The CDR3 coding sequence is TGTGCCAGCAGCTTAACGGAGACCACTGAAGCTTTCTTT. Full variable domain (rest looked up from reference TRBV7-9 and TRBJ1-1): DTGVSQNPRHKITKRGQNVTFRCDPISEHNRLYWYRQTLGQGPEFLTYFQNEAQLEKSRLLSDRFSAERPKGSFSTLEIQRTEQGDSAMYLCASSLTETTEAFFGQGTRLTVV.

Within the sample, this clone is medium-sized (0.01 to 0.1%). V and J are TRBV28 and TRBJ1-3; D perhaps matches TRBD1 (5 bases). CDR3 length equals 14 residues. V lost 10 bases, J lost 0 bases, and 13 bases lay in between. Germline V gene lookup returns CDR1 MDHEN and CDR2 SYDVKM. This chain's CDR3 is CAITVGRSGNTIYF. CDR3 coding DNA: TGTGCCATCACAGTGGGGCGCTCTGGAAACACCATATATTTT.

This clone was counted between two and nine times. This CDR3 is CASSKVGGRTRQPQHF. The CDR3 bases are TGTGCCAGCAGCAAAGTTGGGGGTCGGACGAGGCAGCCCCAGCATTTT. The rearrangement links TRBV21-1 to TRBJ1-5. TRBV21-1 is given as a pseudogene. CDR3 length: 16 residues.

The V and J genes are TRBV7-9 and TRBJ1-2, with TRBD1 matching over 10 bases. With 5 bases clipped from V and 3 bases from J, the junction kept 3 bases outside the gene matches. This CDR3 is 14 amino acids long. The germline V gene has CDR1 SEHNR and CDR2 FQNEAQ (reference sequence). The CDR3 protein is CASSATGGDYGYTF. For the CDR3, the DNA is TGTGCCAGCAGCGCGACAGGGGGCGACTATGGCTACACCTTC.